The rows below give T cell receptor beta chains drawn from one sample of a study of blood T cell repertoires in COVID-19. Assay: immunoSEQ multiplex PCR; the TCRdb copy retains only in-frame clones and omits some. The sample shows 300,000 to 450,000 clones, more than 75% of them seen only once. The sample consisted of PBMCs or T cells enriched from blood (not recorded which). Source of these receptors: a woman aged 30 to 39 who had recovered from COVID-19. CDR3s include the opening cysteine and the closing phenylalanine or tryptophan. D genes are given only for firm matches. The size field is filled for only some rows; it gives once, few, many or a size class.

NA	NA	TRBV18	TRBJ1-1	TGTGCCAGCTCACCCTTGGGACGCCTCGGGGGGACTGAAGCTTTCTTT	CASSPLGRLGGTEAFF
NA	NA	TRBV5-1	TRBJ1-1	TGCGCCAGCAGCTTGGGACAGGCGAACACTGAAGCTTTCTTT	CASSLGQANTEAFF
NA	TRBD2	TRBV5-4	TRBJ2-2	TGTGCCAGCACCCCCGCGACTAGCGGTAACACCGGGGAGCTGTTTTTT	CASTPATSGNTGELFF
NA	TRBD1	TRBV28	TRBJ2-7	TGTGCCAGCAGACCCAGGGACAGGGGATACGAGCAGTACTTC	CASRPRDRGYEQYF
NA	NA	TRBV15	TRBJ1-1	TGTGCCACCAGCAGAGACAGGCTGAACACTGAAGCTTTCTTT	CATSRDRLNTEAFF
NA	TRBD1	TRBV5-6	TRBJ2-3	TGTGCCAGCAGCTTGGACAGGGGTAGCACAGATACGCAGTATTTT	CASSLDRGSTDTQYF
NA	TRBD1	TRBV11-2	TRBJ2-7	TGTGCCAGCAGCGAACCGGGACAGCTCTACGAGCAGTACTTC	CASSEPGQLYEQYF
NA	NA	TRBV27	TRBJ2-3	TGTGCCAGCAGTTCAGGAAACACAGATACGCAGTATTTT	CASSSGNTDTQYF
NA	TRBD2	TRBV7-6	TRBJ2-2	TGTGCCAGCAGCTTAGCGAGCGGGGGGAACGGCGTCACCGGGGAGCTGTTTTTT	CASSLASGGNGVTGELFF
NA	NA	TRBV3-1/TRBV3-2	TRBJ1-6	TGTGCCAGCAGCCGCCGGGGAGATTCACCCCTCCACTTT	CASSRRGDSPLHF
once	NA	TRBV5-1	TRBJ1-6	TGCGCCAGCAGCCCTGACCCCGCGGGGCGTAATTCACCCCTCCACTTT	CASSPDPAGRNSPLHF
few	NA	TRBV28	TRBJ1-2	TGTGCCAGCAGTTCCCCAATGCAGTCCTATGGCTACACCTTC	CASSSPMQSYGYTF
NA	NA	TRBV27	TRBJ1-2	TGTGCCAGCAGTTCCGTGGCCCAGGCATTTGGCTACACCTTC	CASSSVAQAFGYTF
NA	NA	TRBV14	TRBJ2-3	TGTGCCAGCAGCCAAGATCGGCTAGCGCCACTCCGGGACACAGATACGCAGTATTTT	CASSQDRLAPLRDTDTQYF
once	TRBD1	TRBV6-5	TRBJ2-2	TGTGCCAGCAGCTGGACAGGGAGCACCGGGGAGCTGTTTTTT	CASSWTGSTGELFF
once	TRBD1	TRBV27	TRBJ2-5	TGTGCCAGCAGTAAACGGGACAGGGGCCAAGAGACCCAGTACTTC	CASSKRDRGQETQYF
NA	TRBD1	TRBV28	TRBJ1-3	TGTGCCAGCAGTTCCCCAGGGACAGATTCTGGAAACACCATATATTTT	CASSSPGTDSGNTIYF
NA	NA	TRBV4-1	TRBJ1-1	TGCGCCAGCAGCCAGCGGGTGAACACTGAAGCTTTCTTT	CASSQRVNTEAFF
few	TRBD1	TRBV25-1	TRBJ2-1	TGTGCCAGCAGTCAAACAGGGGTTCGGTCCGATGAGCAGTTCTTC	CASSQTGVRSDEQFF
NA	NA	TRBV6-6	TRBJ1-5	TGTGCCAGCAGCCCCCGGGGGGCTAGCAATCAGCCCCAGCATTTT	CASSPRGASNQPQHF
NA	TRBD2	TRBV4-1	TRBJ2-1	TGCGCCAGCAGCCAAGGACGGGCAAGCGGGAGACCCTCCTACAATGAGCAGTTCTTC	CASSQGRASGRPSYNEQFF
NA	NA	TRBV3-1/TRBV3-2	TRBJ2-5	TGTGCCAGCAGCGCCGTACTAGTTAGGGAGACCCAGTACTTC	CASSAVLVRETQYF